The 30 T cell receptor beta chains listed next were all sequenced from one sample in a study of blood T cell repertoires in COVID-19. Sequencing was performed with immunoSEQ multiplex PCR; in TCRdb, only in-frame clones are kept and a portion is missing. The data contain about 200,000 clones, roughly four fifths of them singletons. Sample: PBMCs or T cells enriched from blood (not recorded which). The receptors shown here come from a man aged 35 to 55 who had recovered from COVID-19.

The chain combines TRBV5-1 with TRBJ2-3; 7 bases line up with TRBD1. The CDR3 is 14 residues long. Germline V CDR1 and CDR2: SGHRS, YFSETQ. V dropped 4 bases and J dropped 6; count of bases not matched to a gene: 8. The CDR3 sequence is CASSDPQGSDTQYF. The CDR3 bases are TGCGCCAGCAGCGATCCACAGGGGAGCGATACGCAGTATTTT.

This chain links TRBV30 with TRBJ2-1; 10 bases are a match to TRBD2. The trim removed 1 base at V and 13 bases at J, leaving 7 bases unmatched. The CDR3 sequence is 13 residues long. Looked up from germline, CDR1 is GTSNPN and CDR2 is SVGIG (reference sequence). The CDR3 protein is CAWSAQSSGSQFF. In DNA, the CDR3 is TGTGCCTGGAGTGCGCAGTCTAGCGGGAGTCAGTTCTTC.

The CDR3 is CASSYATGEETDTQYF. As DNA, the CDR3 is TGTGCCAGCAGCTACGCGACAGGGGAAGAGACAGATACGCAGTATTTT. The rearrangement uses TRBV6-5 and TRBJ2-3; 8 nucleotides match TRBD1. Germline CDR1 and CDR2: MNHEY and SVGAGI. V lost 6 bases, J lost 3 bases, and 11 bases stayed unmatched. The CDR3 has 16 residues.

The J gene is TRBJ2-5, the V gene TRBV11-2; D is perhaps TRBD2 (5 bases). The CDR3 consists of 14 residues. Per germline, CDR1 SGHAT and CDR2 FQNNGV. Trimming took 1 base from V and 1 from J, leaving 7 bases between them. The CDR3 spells CASSLVRVQETQYF. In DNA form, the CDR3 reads TGTGCCAGCAGCTTAGTGAGGGTCCAAGAGACCCAGTACTTC.

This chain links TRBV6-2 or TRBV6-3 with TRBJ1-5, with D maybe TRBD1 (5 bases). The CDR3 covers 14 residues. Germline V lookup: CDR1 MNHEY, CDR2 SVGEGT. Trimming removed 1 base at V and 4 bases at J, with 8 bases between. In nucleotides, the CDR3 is TGTGCCAGCAGTTACTGGGGGGGGAATCAGCCCCAGCATTTT. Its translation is CASSYWGGNQPQHF.

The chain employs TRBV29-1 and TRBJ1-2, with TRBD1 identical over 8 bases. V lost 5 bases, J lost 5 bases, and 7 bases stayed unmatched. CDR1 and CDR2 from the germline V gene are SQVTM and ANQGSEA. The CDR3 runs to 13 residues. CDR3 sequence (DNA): TGCAGCGTTTCGGACAGGGCTGGGTATGGCTACACCTTC. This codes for CSVSDRAGYGYTF.

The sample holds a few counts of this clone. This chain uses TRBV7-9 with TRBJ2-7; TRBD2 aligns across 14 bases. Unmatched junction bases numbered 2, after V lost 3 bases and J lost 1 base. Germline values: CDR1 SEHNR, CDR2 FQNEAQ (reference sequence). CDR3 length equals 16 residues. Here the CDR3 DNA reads TGTGCCAGCAGCTTGGGACTAGCGGGAGATTCCTACGAGCAGTACTTC. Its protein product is CASSLGLAGDSYEQYF.

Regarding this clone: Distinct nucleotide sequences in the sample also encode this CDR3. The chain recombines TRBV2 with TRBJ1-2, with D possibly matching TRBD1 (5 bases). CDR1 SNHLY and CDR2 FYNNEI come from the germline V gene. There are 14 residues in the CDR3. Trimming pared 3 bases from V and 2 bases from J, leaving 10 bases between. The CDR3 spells CASSERGPNYGYTF. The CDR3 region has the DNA TGTGCCAGCAGTGAGCGGGGCCCGAACTATGGCTACACCTTC. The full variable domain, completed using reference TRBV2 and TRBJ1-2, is EPEVTQTPSHQVTQMGQEVILRCVPISNHLYFYWYRQILGQKVEFLVSFYNNEISEKSEIFDDQFSVERPDGSNFTLKIRSTKLEDSAMYFCASSERGPNYGYTFGSGTRLTVV.

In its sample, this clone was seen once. The CDR3, as DNA: TGCAGCGCTTCGGACAGCTTATACAATGAGCAGTTCTTC. Translating it yields CSASDSLYNEQFF. The gene calls are TRBV29-1 and TRBJ2-1, with D possibly being TRBD1 (6 bases). V was trimmed by 7 bases and J by 4 bases, leaving 14 bases between them. This CDR3 has 13 amino acids. CDR1 is SQVTM, CDR2 ANQGSEA, per germline.

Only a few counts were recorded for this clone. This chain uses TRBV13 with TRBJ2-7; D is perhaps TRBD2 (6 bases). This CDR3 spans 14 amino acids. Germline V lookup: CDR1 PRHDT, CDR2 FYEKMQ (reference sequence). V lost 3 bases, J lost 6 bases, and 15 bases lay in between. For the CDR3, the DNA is TGTGCCAGCAGCTTTACGGGAGAAAAGGGCGAGCAGTACTTC. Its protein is CASSFTGEKGEQYF.

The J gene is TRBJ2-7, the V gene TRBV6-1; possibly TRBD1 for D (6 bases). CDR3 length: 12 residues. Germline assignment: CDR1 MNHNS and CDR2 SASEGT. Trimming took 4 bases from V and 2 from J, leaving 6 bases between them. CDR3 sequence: CASSGTAYEQYF. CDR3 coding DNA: TGTGCCAGCAGTGGGACAGCCTACGAGCAGTACTTC.

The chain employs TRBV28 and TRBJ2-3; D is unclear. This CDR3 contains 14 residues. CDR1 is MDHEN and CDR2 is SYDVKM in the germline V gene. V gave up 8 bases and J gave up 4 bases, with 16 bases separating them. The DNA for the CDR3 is TGTGCCAGCTCTTTTTGGGCAGTTGCAGATACGCAGTATTTT. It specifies CASSFWAVADTQYF.

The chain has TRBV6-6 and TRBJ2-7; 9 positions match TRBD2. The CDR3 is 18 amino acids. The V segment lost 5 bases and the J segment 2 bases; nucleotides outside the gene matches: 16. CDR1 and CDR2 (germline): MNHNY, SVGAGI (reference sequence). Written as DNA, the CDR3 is TGTGCCAGCAGTCCTGGGGGGGTGGATAGCGGGAGAGCCTACGAGCAGTACTTC. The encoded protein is CASSPGGVDSGRAYEQYF.

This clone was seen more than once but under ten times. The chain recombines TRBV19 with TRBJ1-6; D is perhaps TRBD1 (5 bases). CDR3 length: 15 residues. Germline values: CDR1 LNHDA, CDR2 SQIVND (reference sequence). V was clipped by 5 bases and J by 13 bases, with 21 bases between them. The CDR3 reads CASSPSGSQGGPLHF. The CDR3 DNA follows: TGTGCCAGTAGTCCCTCCGGGTCCCAGGGTGGTCCCCTCCACTTT.

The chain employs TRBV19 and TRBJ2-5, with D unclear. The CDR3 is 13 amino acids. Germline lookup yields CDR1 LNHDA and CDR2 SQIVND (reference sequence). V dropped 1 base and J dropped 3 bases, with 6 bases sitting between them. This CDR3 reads CASSIGLKETQYF. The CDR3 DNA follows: TGTGCCAGTAGTATAGGTCTAAAAGAGACCCAGTACTTC.

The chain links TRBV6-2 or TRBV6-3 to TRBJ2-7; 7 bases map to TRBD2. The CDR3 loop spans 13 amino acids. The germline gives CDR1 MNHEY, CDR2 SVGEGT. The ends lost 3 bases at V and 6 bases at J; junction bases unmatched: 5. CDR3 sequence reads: CASSYGGVLEQYV. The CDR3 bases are TGTGCCAGCAGTTATGGGGGGGTGCTCGAGCAGTACGTC.

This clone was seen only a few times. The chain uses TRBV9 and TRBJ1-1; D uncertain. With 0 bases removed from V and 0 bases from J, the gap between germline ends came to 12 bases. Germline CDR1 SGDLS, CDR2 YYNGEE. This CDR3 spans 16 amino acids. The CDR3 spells CASSVEGGYMNTEAFF. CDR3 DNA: TGTGCCAGCAGCGTAGAAGGCGGGTATATGAACACTGAAGCTTTCTTT.

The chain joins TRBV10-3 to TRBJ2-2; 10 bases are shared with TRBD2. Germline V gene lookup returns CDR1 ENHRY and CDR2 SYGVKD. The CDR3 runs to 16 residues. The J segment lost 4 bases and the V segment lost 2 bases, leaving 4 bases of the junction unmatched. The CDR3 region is CAISEVLAGVTGELFF. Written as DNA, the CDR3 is TGTGCCATCAGTGAGGTCCTAGCGGGAGTCACCGGGGAGCTGTTTTTT.

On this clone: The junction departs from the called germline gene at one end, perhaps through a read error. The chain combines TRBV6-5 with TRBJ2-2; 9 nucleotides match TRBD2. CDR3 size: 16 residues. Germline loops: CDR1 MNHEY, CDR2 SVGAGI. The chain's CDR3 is CASSYSLAGYTGELFF. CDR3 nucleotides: TGTGCCAGCAGCTACTCCCTAGCGGGATACACCGGGGAGCTGTTTTTT.

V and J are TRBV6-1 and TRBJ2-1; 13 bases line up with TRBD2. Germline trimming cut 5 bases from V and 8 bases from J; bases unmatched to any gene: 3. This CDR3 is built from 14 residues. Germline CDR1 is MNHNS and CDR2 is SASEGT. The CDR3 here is CASSLTSGGDEQFF. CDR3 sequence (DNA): TGTGCCAGCAGTCTCACTAGCGGGGGGGATGAGCAGTTCTTC.

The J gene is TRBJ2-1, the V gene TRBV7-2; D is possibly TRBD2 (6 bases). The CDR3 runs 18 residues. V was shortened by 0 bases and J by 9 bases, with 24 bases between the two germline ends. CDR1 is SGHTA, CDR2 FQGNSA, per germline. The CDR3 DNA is TGTGCCAGCAGCTTAGCGCCCTTTCGGGCGGGGTACTCGGGTGAGCAGTTCTTC. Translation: CASSLAPFRAGYSGEQFF.

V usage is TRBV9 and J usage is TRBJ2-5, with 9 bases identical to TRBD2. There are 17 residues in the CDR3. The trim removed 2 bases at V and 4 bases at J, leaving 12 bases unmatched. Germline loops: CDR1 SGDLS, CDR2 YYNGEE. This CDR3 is CASSVLPGSGSLETQYF. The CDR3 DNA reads TGTGCCAGCAGCGTTCTCCCTGGTAGCGGGAGCCTAGAGACCCAGTACTTC.

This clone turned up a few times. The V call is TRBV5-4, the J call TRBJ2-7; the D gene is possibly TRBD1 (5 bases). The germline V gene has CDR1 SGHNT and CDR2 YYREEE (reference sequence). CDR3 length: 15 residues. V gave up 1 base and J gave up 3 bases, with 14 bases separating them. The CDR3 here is CASSLQGPVFYEQYF. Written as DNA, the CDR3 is TGTGCCAGCAGCTTGCAGGGTCCCGTATTCTACGAGCAGTACTTC.

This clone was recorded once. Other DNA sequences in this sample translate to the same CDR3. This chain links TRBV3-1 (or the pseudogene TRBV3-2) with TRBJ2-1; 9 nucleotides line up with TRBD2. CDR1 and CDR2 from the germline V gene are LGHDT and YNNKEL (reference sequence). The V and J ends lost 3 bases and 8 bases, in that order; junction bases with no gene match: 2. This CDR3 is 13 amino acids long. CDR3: CASSQGLADEQFF. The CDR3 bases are TGTGCCAGCAGCCAGGGACTAGCAGATGAGCAGTTCTTC.

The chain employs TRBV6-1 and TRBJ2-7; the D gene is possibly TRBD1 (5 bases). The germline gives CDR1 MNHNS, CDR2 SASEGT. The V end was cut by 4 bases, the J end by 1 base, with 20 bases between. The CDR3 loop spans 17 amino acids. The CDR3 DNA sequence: TGTGCCAGCAGTGTGTCAAATCGGATCTCAGGGTCCTACGAGCAGTACGTC. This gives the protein CASSVSNRISGSYEQYV.

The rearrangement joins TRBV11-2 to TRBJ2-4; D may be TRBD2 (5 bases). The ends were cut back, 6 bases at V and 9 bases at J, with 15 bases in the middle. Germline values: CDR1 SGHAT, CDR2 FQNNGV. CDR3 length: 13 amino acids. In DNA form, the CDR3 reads TGTGCCAGCAGAGTTGCGGGCCAATCCATTCAGTACTTC. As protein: CASRVAGQSIQYF.

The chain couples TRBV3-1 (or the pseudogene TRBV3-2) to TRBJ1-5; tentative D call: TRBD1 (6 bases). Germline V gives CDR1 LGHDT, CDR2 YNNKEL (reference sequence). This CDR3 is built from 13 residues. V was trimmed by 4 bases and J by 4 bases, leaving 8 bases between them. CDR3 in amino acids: CASSPDSNQPQHF. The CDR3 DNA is TGTGCCAGCAGCCCGGACAGTAATCAGCCCCAGCATTTT.

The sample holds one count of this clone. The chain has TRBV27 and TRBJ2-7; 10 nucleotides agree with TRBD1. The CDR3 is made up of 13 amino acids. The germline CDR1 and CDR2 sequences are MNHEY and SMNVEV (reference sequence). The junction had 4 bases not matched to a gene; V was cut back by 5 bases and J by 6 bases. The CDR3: CASSPDRGGEQYF. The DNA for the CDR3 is TGTGCCAGCAGTCCGGACAGGGGGGGCGAGCAGTACTTC.

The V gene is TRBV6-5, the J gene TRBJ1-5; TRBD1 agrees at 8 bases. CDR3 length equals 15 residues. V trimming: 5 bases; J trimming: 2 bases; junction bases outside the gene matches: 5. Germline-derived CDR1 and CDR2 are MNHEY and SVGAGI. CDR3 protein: CASSTQGVGNQPQHF. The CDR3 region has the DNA TGTGCCAGCAGTACACAGGGGGTTGGCAATCAGCCCCAGCATTTT.

CDR3 loop: CASSESGGFGKQYF. In DNA form, the CDR3 reads TGCGCCAGCAGTGAGTCGGGGGGATTCGGTAAGCAGTACTTC. The chain is built from TRBV10-2 and TRBJ2-7; maybe TRBD2 (6 bases). Germline V CDR1 and CDR2: WSHSY, SAAADI. V lost 0 bases to trimming and J lost 8 bases, with 14 bases between them. The CDR3 runs to 14 residues.